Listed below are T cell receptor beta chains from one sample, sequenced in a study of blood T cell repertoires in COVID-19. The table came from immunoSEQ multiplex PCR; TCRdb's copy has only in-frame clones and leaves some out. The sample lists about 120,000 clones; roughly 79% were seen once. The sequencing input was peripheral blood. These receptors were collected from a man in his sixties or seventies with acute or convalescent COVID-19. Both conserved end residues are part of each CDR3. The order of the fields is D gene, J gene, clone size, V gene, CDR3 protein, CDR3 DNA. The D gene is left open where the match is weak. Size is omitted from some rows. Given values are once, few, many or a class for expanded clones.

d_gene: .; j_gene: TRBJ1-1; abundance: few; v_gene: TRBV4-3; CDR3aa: CASSQGQIFTEAFF; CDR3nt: TGCGCCAGCAGCCAAGGACAGATATTCACTGAAGCTTTCTTT
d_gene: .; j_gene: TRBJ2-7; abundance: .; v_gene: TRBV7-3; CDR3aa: CASSPQVGPAEQYF; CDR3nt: TGTGCCAGCAGCCCCCAGGTGGGCCCCGCCGAGCAGTACTTC
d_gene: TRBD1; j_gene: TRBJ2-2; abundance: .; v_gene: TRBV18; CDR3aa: CASSRTGARTGELFF; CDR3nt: TGTGCCAGCTCAAGGACAGGCGCCAGGACCGGGGAGCTGTTTTTT
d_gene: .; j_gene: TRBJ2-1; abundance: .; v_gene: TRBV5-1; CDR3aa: CASSLAGRSYNEQFF; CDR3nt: TGCGCCAGCAGCTTGGCGGGGAGATCCTACAATGAGCAGTTCTTC
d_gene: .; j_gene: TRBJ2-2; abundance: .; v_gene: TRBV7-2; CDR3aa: CAWAANTGELFF; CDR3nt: TGTGCCTGGGCAGCGAACACCGGGGAGCTGTTTTTT
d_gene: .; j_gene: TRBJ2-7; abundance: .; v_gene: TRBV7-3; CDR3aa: CASSQTGDHEQYF; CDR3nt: TGTGCCAGCAGTCAGACGGGGGACCACGAGCAGTACTTC
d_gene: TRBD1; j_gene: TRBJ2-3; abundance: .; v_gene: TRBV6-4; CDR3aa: CASGEGTGTDTQYF; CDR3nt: TGTGCCAGCGGGGAGGGGACAGGGACAGATACGCAGTATTTT
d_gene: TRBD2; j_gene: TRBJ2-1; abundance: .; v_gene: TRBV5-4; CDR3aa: CASMGGGAGSSYNEQFF; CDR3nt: TGTGCCAGCATGGGGGGAGGGGCCGGGAGCTCCTACAATGAGCAGTTCTTC
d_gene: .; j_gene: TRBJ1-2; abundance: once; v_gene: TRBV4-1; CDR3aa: CASSQVTANYGYTF; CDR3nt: TGCGCCAGCAGCCAAGTCACAGCTAACTATGGCTACACCTTC
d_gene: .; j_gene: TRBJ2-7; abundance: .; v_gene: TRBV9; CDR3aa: CASSPRLGGSYEQYF; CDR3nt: TGTGCCAGCAGCCCCCGACTAGGAGGCTCCTACGAGCAGTACTTC
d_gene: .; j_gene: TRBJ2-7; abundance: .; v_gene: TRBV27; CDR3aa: CASRPGTGVIEQYF; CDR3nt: TGTGCCAGCAGGCCCGGGACGGGGGTTATAGAGCAGTACTTC
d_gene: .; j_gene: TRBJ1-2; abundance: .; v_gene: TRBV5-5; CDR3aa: CASSLRLRNYGYTF; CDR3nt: TGTGCCAGCAGCCTCCGACTTCGTAACTATGGCTACACCTTC
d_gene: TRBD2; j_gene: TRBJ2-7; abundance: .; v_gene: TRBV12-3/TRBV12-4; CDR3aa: CASSLGGRDEQYF; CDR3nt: TGTGCCAGCAGTTTAGGGGGGAGGGACGAGCAGTACTTC
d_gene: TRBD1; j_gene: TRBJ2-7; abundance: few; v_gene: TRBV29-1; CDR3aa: CSVGEGTGTHEQYF; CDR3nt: TGCAGCGTTGGCGAAGGGACAGGGACCCACGAGCAGTACTTC
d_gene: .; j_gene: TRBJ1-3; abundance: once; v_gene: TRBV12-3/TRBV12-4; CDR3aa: CASSLHRDSTIYF; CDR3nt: TGTGCCAGCAGTCTACATAGGGACTCCACCATATATTTT
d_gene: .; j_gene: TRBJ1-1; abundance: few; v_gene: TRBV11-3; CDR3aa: CASSPNRAYDTEAFF; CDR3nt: TGTGCCAGCAGCCCCAACAGGGCGTATGACACTGAAGCTTTCTTT
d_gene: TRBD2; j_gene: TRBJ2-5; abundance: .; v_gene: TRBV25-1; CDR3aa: CASSLAGAETQYF; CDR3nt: TGTGCCAGCTCCCTAGCGGGGGCTGAGACCCAGTACTTC
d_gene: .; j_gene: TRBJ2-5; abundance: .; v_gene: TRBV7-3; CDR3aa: CASSLSARGKETQYF; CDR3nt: TGTGCCAGCAGCTTAAGTGCCAGGGGCAAAGAGACCCAGTACTTC
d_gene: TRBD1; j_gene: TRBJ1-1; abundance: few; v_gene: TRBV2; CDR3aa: CASSRDREYEAFF; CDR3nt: TGTGCCAGCAGCCGGGACAGGGAGTATGAAGCTTTCTTT
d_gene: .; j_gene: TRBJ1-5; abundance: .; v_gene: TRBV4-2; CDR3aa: CASSPRENQPQHF; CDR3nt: TGTGCCAGCAGCCCCCGGGAGAATCAGCCCCAGCATTTT
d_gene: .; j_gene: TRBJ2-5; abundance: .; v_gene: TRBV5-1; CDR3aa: CASSFEGVLETQYF; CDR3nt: TGCGCCAGCAGCTTTGAAGGGGTGCTGGAGACCCAGTACTTC
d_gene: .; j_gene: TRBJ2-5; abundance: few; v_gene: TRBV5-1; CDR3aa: CASSLGRVGQETQYF; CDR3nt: TGCGCCAGCAGCTTGGGCAGGGTCGGCCAAGAGACCCAGTACTTC
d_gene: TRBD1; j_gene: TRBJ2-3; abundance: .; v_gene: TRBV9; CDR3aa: CASSPGQGSDTQYF; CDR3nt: TGTGCCAGCAGCCCCGGACAGGGATCGGATACGCAGTATTTT
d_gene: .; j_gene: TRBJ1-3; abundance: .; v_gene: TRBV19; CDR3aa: CASRNGRTSGNTIYF; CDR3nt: TGTGCCAGTAGGAACGGGAGGACTTCTGGAAACACCATATATTTT
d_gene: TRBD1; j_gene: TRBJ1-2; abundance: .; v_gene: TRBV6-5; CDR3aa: CASRGAWQGAFGYTF; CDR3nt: TGTGCCAGCAGAGGTGCTTGGCAGGGGGCTTTTGGCTACACCTTC
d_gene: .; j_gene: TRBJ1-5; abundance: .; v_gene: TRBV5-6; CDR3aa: CASSLGGGLNQPQHF; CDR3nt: TGTGCCAGCAGCTTGGGGGGGGGCCTCAATCAGCCCCAGCATTTT
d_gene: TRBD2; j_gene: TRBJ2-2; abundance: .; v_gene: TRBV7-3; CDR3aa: CASSLFPSGGLNTGELFF; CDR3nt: TGTGCCAGCAGCTTATTTCCTAGCGGGGGGCTCAACACCGGGGAGCTGTTTTTT
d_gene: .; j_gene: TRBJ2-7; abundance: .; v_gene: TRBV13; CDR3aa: CASSPMGRDSYEQYF; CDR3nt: TGTGCCAGCAGCCCCATGGGCAGGGACTCCTACGAGCAGTACTTC
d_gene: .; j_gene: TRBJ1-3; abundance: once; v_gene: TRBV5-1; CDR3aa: CASSRDGDSGNTIYF; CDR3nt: TGCGCCAGCAGCCGAGACGGAGACTCTGGAAACACCATATATTTT
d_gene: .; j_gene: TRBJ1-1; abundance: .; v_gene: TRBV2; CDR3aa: CASNSGQISMNTEAFF; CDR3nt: TGTGCCAGCAACAGCGGACAGATCAGCATGAACACTGAAGCTTTCTTT
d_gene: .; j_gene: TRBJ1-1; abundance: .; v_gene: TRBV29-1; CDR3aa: CSVEYGGNTEAFF; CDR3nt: TGCAGCGTTGAATACGGGGGGAACACTGAAGCTTTCTTT
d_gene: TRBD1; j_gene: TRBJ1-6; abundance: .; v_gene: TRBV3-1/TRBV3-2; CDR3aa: CASSRPQGAYNSPLHF; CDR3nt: TGTGCCAGCAGCCGCCCACAGGGGGCCTATAATTCACCCCTCCACTTT
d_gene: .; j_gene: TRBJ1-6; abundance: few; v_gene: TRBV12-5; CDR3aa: CASGLVHGGVNSPLHF; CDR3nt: TGTGCTAGTGGTTTGGTACACGGAGGGGTGAATTCACCCCTCCACTTT
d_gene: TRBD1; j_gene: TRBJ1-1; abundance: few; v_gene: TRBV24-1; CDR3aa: CATSDAGGGTEAFF; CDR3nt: TGTGCCACCAGTGACGCAGGGGGCGGGACTGAAGCTTTCTTT
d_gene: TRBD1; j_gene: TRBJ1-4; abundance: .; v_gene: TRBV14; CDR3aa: CASSQDLTGTEKLFF; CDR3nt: TGTGCCAGCAGCCAAGATTTGACAGGGACTGAAAAACTGTTTTTT
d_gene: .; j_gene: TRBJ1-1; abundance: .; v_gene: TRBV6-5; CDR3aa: CASGKTGGGTEAFF; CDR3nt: TGTGCCAGCGGAAAGACCGGGGGGGGGACTGAAGCTTTCTTT
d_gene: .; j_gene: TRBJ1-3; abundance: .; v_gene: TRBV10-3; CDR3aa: CAAGRESGNTIYF; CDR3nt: TGTGCCGCAGGACGGGAATCTGGAAACACCATATATTTT
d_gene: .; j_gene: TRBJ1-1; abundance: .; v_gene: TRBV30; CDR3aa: CAWSTNLNTEAFF; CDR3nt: TGTGCCTGGAGTACGAACTTGAACACTGAAGCTTTCTTT
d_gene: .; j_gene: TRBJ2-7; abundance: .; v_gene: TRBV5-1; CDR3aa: CASRDATRGGQYF; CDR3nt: TGCGCCAGCAGAGATGCCACCAGGGGCGGGCAGTACTTC
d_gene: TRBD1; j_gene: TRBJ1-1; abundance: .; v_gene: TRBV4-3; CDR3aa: CASSSRQGVYTEAFF; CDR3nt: TGCGCCAGCAGCTCCCGACAGGGGGTTTACACTGAAGCTTTCTTT
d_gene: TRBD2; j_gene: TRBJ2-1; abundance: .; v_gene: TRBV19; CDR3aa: CASSPTSGGHEQFF; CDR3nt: TGTGCCAGTAGTCCCACTAGCGGGGGGCACGAGCAGTTCTTC
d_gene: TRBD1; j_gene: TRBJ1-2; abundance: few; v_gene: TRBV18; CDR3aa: CASSPPTGGPYGF; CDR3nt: TGTGCCAGCTCACCACCTACAGGGGGCCCGTACGGCTTC
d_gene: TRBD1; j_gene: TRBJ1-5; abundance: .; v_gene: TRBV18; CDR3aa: CASSPTTGDQPQHF; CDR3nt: TGTGCCAGCTCACCTACCACAGGGGATCAGCCCCAGCATTTT
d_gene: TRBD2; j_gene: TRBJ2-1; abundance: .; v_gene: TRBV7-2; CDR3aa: CASSLVRAGGEQFF; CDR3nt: TGTGCCAGCAGCTTAGTCAGGGCGGGGGGTGAGCAGTTCTTC
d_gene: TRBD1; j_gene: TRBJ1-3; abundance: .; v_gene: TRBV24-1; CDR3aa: CATSVGQGSSGNTIYF; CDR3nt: TGTGCCACCAGTGTGGGACAGGGGAGCTCTGGAAACACCATATATTTT
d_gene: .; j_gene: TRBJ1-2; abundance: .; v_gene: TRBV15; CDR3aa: CATSRDRTGSWGYTF; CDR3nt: TGTGCCACCAGCAGAGATCGGACGGGGTCTTGGGGCTACACCTTC
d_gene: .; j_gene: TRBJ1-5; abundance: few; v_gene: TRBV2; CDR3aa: CASSERGGAYSNQPQHF; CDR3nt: TGTGCCAGCAGTGAAAGGGGGGGGGCGTATAGCAATCAGCCCCAGCATTTT
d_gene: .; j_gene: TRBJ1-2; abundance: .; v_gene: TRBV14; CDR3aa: CASSQDFGGNYGYTF; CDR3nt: TGTGCCAGCAGCCAAGATTTCGGGGGGAACTATGGCTACACCTTC
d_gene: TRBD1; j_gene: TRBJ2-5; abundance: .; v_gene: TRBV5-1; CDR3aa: CASSLNGRGSEETQYF; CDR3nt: TGCGCCAGCAGCTTGAATGGCAGGGGGAGTGAGGAGACCCAGTACTTC
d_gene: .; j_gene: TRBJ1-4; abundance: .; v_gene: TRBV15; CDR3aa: CATSRDLRGSHEKLFF; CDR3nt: TGTGCCACCAGCAGAGATCTAAGGGGCAGTCATGAAAAACTGTTTTTT
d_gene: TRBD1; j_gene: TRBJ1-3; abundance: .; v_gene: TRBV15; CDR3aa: CATGQGSGNTIYF; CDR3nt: TGTGCCACGGGACAGGGGTCCGGAAACACCATATATTTT
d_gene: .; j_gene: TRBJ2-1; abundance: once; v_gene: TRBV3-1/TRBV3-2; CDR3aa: CASSAEGGGYNEQFF; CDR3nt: TGTGCCAGCAGCGCGGAGGGGGGGGGCTACAATGAGCAGTTCTTC
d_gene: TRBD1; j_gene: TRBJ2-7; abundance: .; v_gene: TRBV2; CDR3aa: CATPGTGFHEQYF; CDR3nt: TGTGCCACTCCCGGGACAGGGTTTCACGAGCAGTACTTC
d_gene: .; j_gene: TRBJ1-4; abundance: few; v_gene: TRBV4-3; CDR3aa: CASSQDPGEKLFF; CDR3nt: TGCGCCAGCAGCCAAGATCCAGGTGAAAAACTGTTTTTT